Below, 27 T cell receptor beta chains from the same sample are listed, as sequenced in a study of T cell clusters in autoimmune cytopenias (dated by TCRdb to between 2018 and 2021). The instrument was an Illumina MiSeq. To amplify TRB rearrangements, a touch-down multiplex PCR protocol was run with the TRB-A and TRB-B primer pools combined in a single tube. With the reads reprocessed by TCRdb, a single entry stands for each CDR3 protein sequence and no DNA is reported. The table of this sample itemizes 6,000 to 9,500 distinct CDR3 sequences. Over 4% of the sample belongs to the ten largest clones. Per sample, around 250 ng of peripheral blood genomic DNA, 30,000 to 40,000 genome equivalents, was used for TRB amplification. Material: peripheral blood. These receptors all stem from a human donor with an autoimmune cytopenia or autoimmune hepatitis (not recorded which).

By frequency, this clonotype registers medium-sized. The V gene is TRBV6-6, the J gene TRBJ1-5. Germline V gives CDR1 MNHNY, CDR2 SVGAGI (reference sequence). The CDR3 is 18 amino acids. CDR3: CASSYSGPQLHSNQPQHF.

This clonotype counts as medium-sized by frequency. This sequence joins TRBV19 and TRBJ2-3. This CDR3 is built from 15 residues. Germline lookup yields CDR1 LNHDA and CDR2 SQIVND (reference sequence). The CDR3 sequence: CASSISLTSTDTQYF.

The rearrangement uses TRBV5-6 and TRBJ2-3; TCRdb selects TRBD2, and the lack of DNA leaves this call unchecked. The CDR3 is made up of 17 amino acids. Germline assignment: CDR1 SGHDT and CDR2 YYEEEE. This CDR3 reads CASSIGAGGMRADTQYF.

The rearrangement joins TRBV28 to TRBJ1-1; TCRdb's D call, TRBD1, is unchecked because there is no DNA. The CDR3 is 15 residues long. Germline V gene sequence: CDR1 MDHEN, CDR2 SYDVKM. CDR3: CASSFGGARVTEAFF.

The genes are TRBV28 and TRBJ1-4. The CDR3 runs to 12 residues. Per the germline V gene, CDR1 is MDHEN and CDR2 is SYDVKM. This CDR3 reads CASSPILGKLFF.

The chain joins TRBV5-1 to TRBJ2-3; TCRdb picks TRBD2, but there is no DNA to check that call. The CDR3 covers 16 residues. CDR1 is SGHRS and CDR2 is YFSETQ in the germline V gene. The CDR3 region is CASSIGLADFTDTQYF.

The chain recombines TRBV2 with TRBJ1-3. The CDR3 length is 16 residues. Germline V CDR1 and CDR2: SNHLY, FYNNEI. This chain's CDR3 is CAISTGTNQKGNTIYF.

The chain is built from TRBV7-9 and TRBJ2-1; TCRdb selects TRBD1, and the lack of DNA leaves this call unchecked. The CDR3 contains 17 residues. Germline CDR1 is SEHNR and CDR2 is FQNEAQ (reference sequence). Here the CDR3 reads CASSSPPGGTNYNEQFF.

This sequence joins TRBV4-3 and TRBJ2-1; absent DNA, TCRdb's TRBD1 call cannot be checked. Germline V lookup: CDR1 LGHNA, CDR2 YSLEER. This CDR3 is built from 16 residues. CDR3 residues: CASSQVDRGGYNEQFF.

The rearrangement uses TRBV20-1 and TRBJ1-2; absent DNA, TCRdb's TRBD1 call cannot be checked. There are 14 residues in the CDR3. Germline V gene data show CDR1 as DFQATT and CDR2 as SNEGSKA (reference sequence). This CDR3 reads CSAFPGSSNYGYTF.

This clonotype is deemed medium-sized by its frequency. This chain joins TRBV19 and TRBJ1-4; TCRdb's D call of TRBD1 is untestable without DNA. Looked up from germline, CDR1 is LNHDA and CDR2 is SQIVND (reference sequence). This CDR3 spans 12 amino acids. The CDR3 protein is CANQQGSGKLFF.

This clonotype is labeled medium-sized (0.01 to 0.1%) based on frequency. The chain employs TRBV6-6 and TRBJ2-2; TCRdb designates TRBD1, a call that cannot be tested without DNA. The CDR3 is 15 residues long. CDR1 is MNHNY and CDR2 is SVGAGI in the germline V gene (reference sequence). The CDR3 reads CASSQDRWDTGELFF.

By frequency, this clonotype is medium-sized (0.01 to 0.1%). V gene TRBV5-5 combines with J gene TRBJ1-1. This CDR3 is built from 15 residues. From germline, CDR1 is SGHKS and CDR2 YYEKEE (reference sequence). CDR3 residues: CASSLWWSMNTEAFF.

The chain couples TRBV12-3 or TRBV12-4 to TRBJ2-1; TCRdb's D call, TRBD1, is unchecked because there is no DNA. The CDR3 sequence is 16 residues long. CDR3 protein: CASTKMLRGPNNEQFF.

This chain joins TRBV10-2 and TRBJ1-5; the D call from TCRdb, TRBD1, cannot be confirmed without DNA. Looked up from germline, CDR1 is WSHSY and CDR2 is SAAADI. CDR3 length: 14 residues. CDR3: CASSVTGVNQPQHF.

CDR3: CASSLGLAEYTDTQYF. The rearrangement uses TRBV5-6 and TRBJ2-3; the TCRdb call, TRBD2, lacks DNA for checking. Germline V gene data show CDR1 as SGHDT and CDR2 as YYEEEE. The CDR3 runs to 16 residues.

Measured by frequency, this clonotype is medium-sized. The chain carries TRBV30 and TRBJ1-5. Germline CDR1 GTSNPN, CDR2 SVGIG (reference sequence). CDR3 length: 14 amino acids. The CDR3 region is CAWSGQDSSQPQHF.

This clonotype registers medium-sized by frequency. This chain uses TRBV6-5 with TRBJ1-4. The CDR3 is 16 amino acids. CDR1 and CDR2 from the germline V gene are MNHEY and SVGAGI. This CDR3 is CASSKISEATNEKLFF.

CDR3 region: CSARDRQGPPNTGELFF. The genes are TRBV20-1 and TRBJ2-2; TCRdb indicates TRBD1, and absent DNA this call remains unverified. The germline V gene encodes CDR1 DFQATT and CDR2 SNEGSKA (reference sequence). The CDR3 spans 17 residues.

The genes are TRBV5-1 and TRBJ2-3; as DNA is missing, the TRBD2 call by TCRdb cannot be tested. The CDR3 totals 15 residues. The germline V gene encodes CDR1 SGHRS and CDR2 YFSETQ. The CDR3 spells CASSFRLATTDTQYF.

This chain uses TRBV5-1 with TRBJ2-2. CDR3 length: 15 amino acids. Germline values: CDR1 SGHRS, CDR2 YFSETQ. The CDR3 region is CASSLGTVNTGELFF.

The CDR3 loop reads CASSENSRRIDTQYF. V and J are TRBV7-2 and TRBJ2-3; TCRdb lists TRBD2, though no DNA is available to test this call. The germline V gene encodes CDR1 SGHTA and CDR2 FQGNSA. There are 15 residues in the CDR3.

The genes are TRBV7-2 and TRBJ2-3; TCRdb's assignment of TRBD2 cannot be checked, as there is no DNA. CDR1 is SGHTA, CDR2 FQGNSA, per germline. The length of the CDR3 is 15 residues. CDR3 sequence reads: CASSLAGGGVDTQYF.

The V and J genes are TRBV20-1 and TRBJ2-3. This CDR3 spans 13 amino acids. Looked up from germline, CDR1 is DFQATT and CDR2 is SNEGSKA (reference sequence). This CDR3 reads CSAWDSYTDTQYF.

In terms of frequency, this clonotype is medium-sized. This sequence joins TRBV27 and TRBJ1-2; no DNA is available, so the TRBD1 call from TCRdb remains unchecked. Per the germline V gene, CDR1 is MNHEY and CDR2 is SMNVEV (reference sequence). The CDR3 totals 16 residues. CDR3: CASSLRGQGAHYGYTF.

This clonotype ranks as medium-sized (0.01 to 0.1%) in terms of frequency. The chain links TRBV15 to TRBJ1-3; with no DNA, the TCRdb D assignment of TRBD1 cannot be verified. This CDR3 is 14 amino acids long. CDR1 and CDR2 (germline): LNHNV, YYDKDF (reference sequence). The CDR3 spells CATSRGGKENTIYF.

The chain couples TRBV30 to TRBJ2-5; there is no DNA to check the TCRdb D call of TRBD1. The CDR3 contains 13 residues. Germline values: CDR1 GTSNPN, CDR2 SVGIG (reference sequence). The chain's CDR3 is CAWSGDRAETQYF.